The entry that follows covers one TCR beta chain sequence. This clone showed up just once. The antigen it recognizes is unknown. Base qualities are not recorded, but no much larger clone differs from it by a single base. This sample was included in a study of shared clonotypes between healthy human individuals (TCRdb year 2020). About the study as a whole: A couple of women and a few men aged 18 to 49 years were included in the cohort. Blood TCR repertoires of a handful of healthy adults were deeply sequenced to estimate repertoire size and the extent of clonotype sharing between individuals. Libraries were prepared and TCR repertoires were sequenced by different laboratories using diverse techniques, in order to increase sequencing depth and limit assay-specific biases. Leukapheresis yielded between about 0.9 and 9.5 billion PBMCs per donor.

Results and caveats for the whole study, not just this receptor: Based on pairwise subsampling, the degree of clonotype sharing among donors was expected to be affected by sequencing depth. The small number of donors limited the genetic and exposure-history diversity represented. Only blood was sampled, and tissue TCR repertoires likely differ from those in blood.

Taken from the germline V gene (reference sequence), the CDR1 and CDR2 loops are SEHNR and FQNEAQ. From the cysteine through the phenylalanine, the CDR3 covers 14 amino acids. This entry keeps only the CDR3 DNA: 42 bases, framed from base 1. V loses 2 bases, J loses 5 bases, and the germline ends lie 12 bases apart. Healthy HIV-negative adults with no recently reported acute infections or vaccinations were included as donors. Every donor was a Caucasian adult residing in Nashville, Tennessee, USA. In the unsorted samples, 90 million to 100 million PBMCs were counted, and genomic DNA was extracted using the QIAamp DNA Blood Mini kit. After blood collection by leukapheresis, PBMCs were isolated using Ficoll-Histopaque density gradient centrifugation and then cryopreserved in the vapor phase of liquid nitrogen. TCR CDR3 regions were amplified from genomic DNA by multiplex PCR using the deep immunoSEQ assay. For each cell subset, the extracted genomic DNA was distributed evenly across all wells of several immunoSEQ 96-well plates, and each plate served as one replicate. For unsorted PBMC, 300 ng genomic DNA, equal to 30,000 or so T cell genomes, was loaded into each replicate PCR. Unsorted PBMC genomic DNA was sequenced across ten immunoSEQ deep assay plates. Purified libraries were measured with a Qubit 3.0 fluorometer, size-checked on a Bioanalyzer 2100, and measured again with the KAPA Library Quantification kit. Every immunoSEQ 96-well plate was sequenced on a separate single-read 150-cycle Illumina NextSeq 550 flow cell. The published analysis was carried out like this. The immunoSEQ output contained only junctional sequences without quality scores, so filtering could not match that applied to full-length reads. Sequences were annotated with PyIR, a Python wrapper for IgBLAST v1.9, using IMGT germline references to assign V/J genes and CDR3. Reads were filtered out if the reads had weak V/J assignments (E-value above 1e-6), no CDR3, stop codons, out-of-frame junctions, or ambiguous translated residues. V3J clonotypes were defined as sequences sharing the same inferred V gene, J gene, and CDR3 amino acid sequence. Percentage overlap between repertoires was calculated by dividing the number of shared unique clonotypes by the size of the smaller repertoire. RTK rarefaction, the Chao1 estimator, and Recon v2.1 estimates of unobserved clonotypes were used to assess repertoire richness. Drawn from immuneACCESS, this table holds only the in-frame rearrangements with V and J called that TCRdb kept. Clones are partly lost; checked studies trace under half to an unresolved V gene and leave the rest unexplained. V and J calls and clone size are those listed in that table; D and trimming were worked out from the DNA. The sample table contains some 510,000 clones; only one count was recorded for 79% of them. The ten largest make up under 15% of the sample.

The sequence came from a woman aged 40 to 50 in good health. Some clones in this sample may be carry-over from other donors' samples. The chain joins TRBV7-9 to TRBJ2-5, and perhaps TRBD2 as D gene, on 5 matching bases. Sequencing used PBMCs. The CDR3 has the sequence CASSLMGPGETQYF. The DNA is TGTGCCAGCAGCTTAATGGGTCCGGGGGAGACCCAGTACTTC.